The rows below give T cell receptor beta chains drawn from one sample of a study of blood T cell repertoires in COVID-19. The table came from immunoSEQ multiplex PCR; TCRdb's copy has only in-frame clones and leaves some out. The table records approximately 200,000 clones, 70% to 90% of them present only once. Sequencing was done on a sample of peripheral blood. The receptor set was obtained from a human donor with active or convalescent COVID-19. The donor label of this sample is uncertain. Both conserved end residues are part of each CDR3. Each record gives: CDR3 protein, V gene, J gene, clone size. Only part of the rows carry a size: once, few, many, or a class if the clone is expanded.

CDR3: CASSNKPRTGVVYEQYF
V: TRBV19
J: TRBJ2-7
size: once

CDR3: CASSKGGETQYF
V: TRBV21-1
J: TRBJ2-5
size: NA

CDR3: CARSPQGAGSPLHF
V: TRBV5-3
J: TRBJ1-6
size: NA

CDR3: CASSPGMARLRTEAFF
V: TRBV7-9
J: TRBJ1-1
size: NA

CDR3: CASSRSLTGASGETQYF
V: TRBV7-2
J: TRBJ2-5
size: NA

CDR3: CASSFPGGTEAFF
V: TRBV5-4
J: TRBJ1-1
size: once

CDR3: CASSPQGARGYTF
V: TRBV27
J: TRBJ1-2
size: NA

CDR3: CASSALLSSYNEQFF
V: TRBV7-8
J: TRBJ2-1
size: NA

CDR3: CASSQLAGGPYEQYF
V: TRBV7-2
J: TRBJ2-7
size: NA

CDR3: CASSIGTGVYNEQFF
V: TRBV19
J: TRBJ2-1
size: NA

CDR3: CASSPLPAFWGAKLAGVQAYEQYF
V: TRBV18
J: TRBJ2-7
size: NA

CDR3: CATGESTDTQYF
V: TRBV24-1
J: TRBJ2-3
size: NA

CDR3: CASSQRTDGYTF
V: TRBV4-2
J: TRBJ1-2
size: once

CDR3: CASSLSGSEKLFF
V: TRBV28
J: TRBJ1-4
size: NA

CDR3: CASSLTQGPYEQYF
V: TRBV7-2
J: TRBJ2-7
size: NA

CDR3: CASSQDAGTAYSPLHF
V: TRBV4-3
J: TRBJ1-6
size: NA

CDR3: CASSPTVLAKNIQYF
V: TRBV3-1/TRBV3-2
J: TRBJ2-4
size: once

CDR3: CAWSQGFSTGYTF
V: TRBV30
J: TRBJ1-2
size: NA

CDR3: CASSSSGDYEQYF
V: TRBV7-9
J: TRBJ2-7
size: NA

CDR3: CASSLAGGSSYEQYF
V: TRBV5-1
J: TRBJ2-7
size: NA

CDR3: CASSPSGLKVYEQYF
V: TRBV18
J: TRBJ2-7
size: once

CDR3: CASSNAVRTSAPHADNEQFF
V: TRBV21-1
J: TRBJ2-1
size: NA

CDR3: CASSQDPYSGDEQYF
V: TRBV3-1/TRBV3-2
J: TRBJ2-7
size: NA

CDR3: CASSLAGGPSTGELFF
V: TRBV7-3
J: TRBJ2-2
size: few

CDR3: CASSYSQRGLEQYF
V: TRBV6-2/TRBV6-3
J: TRBJ2-7
size: NA

CDR3: CASSLANSGVYEQYF
V: TRBV7-9
J: TRBJ2-7
size: NA

CDR3: CASSADRSGTQYF
V: TRBV11-1
J: TRBJ2-5
size: NA

CDR3: CASSLAWRGGPGDTQYF
V: TRBV7-6
J: TRBJ2-3
size: NA

CDR3: CAVHGQPGLARTDTQYF
V: TRBV7-9
J: TRBJ2-3
size: NA

CDR3: CASSRATGVQDTQYF
V: TRBV19
J: TRBJ2-3
size: NA

CDR3: CASSAEGTRGNEQFF
V: TRBV7-3
J: TRBJ2-1
size: once

CDR3: CASSLTLGPGTEAFF
V: TRBV5-1
J: TRBJ1-1
size: NA

CDR3: CATSDPLVGAETQYF
V: TRBV24-1
J: TRBJ2-5
size: NA

CDR3: CASSLEGLINEKLFF
V: TRBV7-9
J: TRBJ1-4
size: NA

CDR3: CASSEHRGETQYF
V: TRBV6-1
J: TRBJ2-5
size: NA

CDR3: CASSQASGVNTEAFF
V: TRBV4-3
J: TRBJ1-1
size: NA

CDR3: CASSDMGGVAGYNEQFF
V: TRBV6-4
J: TRBJ2-1
size: NA

CDR3: CASMGAPAAYEQYF
V: TRBV2
J: TRBJ2-7
size: NA

CDR3: CARSPGGKKREDCYTGELFF
V: TRBV5-3
J: TRBJ2-2
size: NA

CDR3: CASSEGGQGWYEQYF
V: TRBV13
J: TRBJ2-7
size: NA

CDR3: CASSLGLGGYEQYF
V: TRBV5-5
J: TRBJ2-7
size: NA

CDR3: CASRNTGPVTPEKLFF
V: TRBV19
J: TRBJ1-4
size: NA

CDR3: CASTDSLYNSPLHF
V: TRBV6-6
J: TRBJ1-6
size: NA

CDR3: CATSDPTGFGYTF
V: TRBV24-1
J: TRBJ1-2
size: few

CDR3: CASSEMWAGLKGFF
V: TRBV6-1
J: TRBJ2-1
size: NA

CDR3: CASSYGGDRTEAFF
V: TRBV6-5
J: TRBJ1-1
size: NA

CDR3: CASSLERSGGGYEQYF
V: TRBV5-4
J: TRBJ2-7
size: NA

CDR3: CASRDGLLASETQYF
V: TRBV27
J: TRBJ2-5
size: once

CDR3: CASSVVPREPDTQYF
V: TRBV7-6
J: TRBJ2-3
size: NA

CDR3: CASSPVGQSAGGFYEQYF
V: TRBV5-1
J: TRBJ2-7
size: NA

CDR3: CASSRVPGLEADTQYF
V: TRBV4-2
J: TRBJ2-3
size: NA

CDR3: CASSLQPGRLSGYTF
V: TRBV28
J: TRBJ1-2
size: few

CDR3: CASFRTYNEQFF
V: TRBV7-7
J: TRBJ2-1
size: NA

CDR3: CASSQEGVGSPLHF
V: TRBV4-2
J: TRBJ1-6
size: NA

CDR3: CASSSTGGSEKLFF
V: TRBV27
J: TRBJ1-4
size: NA

CDR3: CASSLDSMGSSYEQYF
V: TRBV5-1
J: TRBJ2-7
size: NA

CDR3: CASSFNILAAEKKDEQFF
V: TRBV11-2
J: TRBJ2-1
size: NA